This TCR beta chain was documented in a study of radiotherapy plus CTLA-4 blockade in lung cancer. About the research overall: Among enrolled patients, 15% to 20% responded and roughly 30% achieved disease control. Broader study findings: Peripheral blood showed expansion of tumor-derived TCR clones after radiotherapy and ipilimumab. The best predictor of response was reported to be early blood T cell clone dynamics, with interferon-beta.

The assay was immunoSEQ multiplex PCR, and TCRdb's table has in-frame clones only and misses some. The table lists tens of thousands of clones, roughly 78% of them singletons. Points on this clone: Its antigen is still unknown.

Lung cancer patients with chemo-refractory metastatic non-small-cell disease were given focal radiation plus CTLA-4 blockade with ipilimumab. The CDR3 is 14 amino acids. CDR1 and CDR2 (germline): ENHRY, SYGVKD. V was shortened by 0 bases and J by 5 bases, with 7 bases between the two germline ends. The specimen was peripheral blood, collected from a patient treated with radiotherapy plus ipilimumab. The V gene is TRBV10-3, the J gene TRBJ1-4; a weak D match, TRBD1 (5 bases). The TCR sequence derives from a human donor with non-small cell lung cancer that progressed on radiotherapy plus ipilimumab. DNA of the CDR3: TGTGCCATCAGTGAGTCGGGGCCCAATGAAAAACTGTTTTTT. This gives the protein CAISESGPNEKLFF.